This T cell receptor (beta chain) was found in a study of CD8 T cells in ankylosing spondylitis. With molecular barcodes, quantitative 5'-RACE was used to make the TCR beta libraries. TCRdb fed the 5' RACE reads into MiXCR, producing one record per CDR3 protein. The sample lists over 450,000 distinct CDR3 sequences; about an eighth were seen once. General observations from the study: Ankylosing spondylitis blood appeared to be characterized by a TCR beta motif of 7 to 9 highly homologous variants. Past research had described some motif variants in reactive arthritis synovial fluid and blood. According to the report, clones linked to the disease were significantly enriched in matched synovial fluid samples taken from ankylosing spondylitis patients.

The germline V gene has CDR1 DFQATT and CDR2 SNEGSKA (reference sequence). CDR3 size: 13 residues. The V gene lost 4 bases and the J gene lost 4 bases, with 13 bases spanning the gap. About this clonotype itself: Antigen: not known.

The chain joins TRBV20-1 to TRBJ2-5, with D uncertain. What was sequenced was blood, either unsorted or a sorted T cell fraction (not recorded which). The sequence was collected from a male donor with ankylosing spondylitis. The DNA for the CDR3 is TGCAGTGCTATAAGTGTGGGGATAGAGACCCAGTACTTC. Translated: CSAISVGIETQYF.